The subject of this entry is one T cell receptor (beta chain). Its antigen remains unidentified. The sample comes from a study of vaccination and CD4 T cells after COVID-19. As for the study in general: Post-vaccination samples were procured at a median of 72 days following dose two (range 14 to 241). A CEFX pool, an HIV-1 Nef pool, or else no peptide went into the control cultures.

Sequencing of DNA taken from cultured CD4+ T cells relied on the Oncomine TCR Beta short-read assay. Each CDR3 protein is one row after TCRdb ran MiXCR on the PCR reads. The sample yields 13,000 or so distinct CDR3 sequences, 44% seen once. Treatment indicated: approximately nine-day PBMC culture with coronavirus spike peptide pools or control peptides (ViraFEST assay). CDR1 and CDR2 from the germline V gene are SGHTA and FQGTGA. The CDR3 consists of 15 residues. V was trimmed by 5 bases and J by 8 bases, leaving 19 bases between them. The chain employs TRBV7-3 and TRBJ2-4; D is perhaps TRBD1 or TRBD2 (5 bases each). This receptor was identified in a human donor who had recovered from COVID-19. What was sequenced was CD4+ T cells from blood, cultured in vitro. The CDR3 coding sequence is TGTGCCAGCAGCCGGAAAGGGGAGCCCTGGGACATTCAGTACTTC. It yields the protein CASSRKGEPWDIQYF.